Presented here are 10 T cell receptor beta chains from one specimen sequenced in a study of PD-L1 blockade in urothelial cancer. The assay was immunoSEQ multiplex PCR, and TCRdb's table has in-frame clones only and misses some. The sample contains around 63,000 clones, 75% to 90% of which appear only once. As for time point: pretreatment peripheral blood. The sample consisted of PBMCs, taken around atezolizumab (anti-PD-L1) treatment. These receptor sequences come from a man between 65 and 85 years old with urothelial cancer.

The CDR3 protein is CASSRSTSSTYNEQFF. The CDR3 DNA reads TGCGCCAGCAGCCGCTCTACTAGCAGTACCTACAATGAGCAGTTCTTC. The rearrangement uses TRBV4-1 and TRBJ2-1; maybe TRBD2 (6 bases). Per germline, CDR1 MGHRA and CDR2 YSYEKL. V was clipped by 4 bases and J by 2 bases, with 15 bases between them. The CDR3 consists of 16 residues.

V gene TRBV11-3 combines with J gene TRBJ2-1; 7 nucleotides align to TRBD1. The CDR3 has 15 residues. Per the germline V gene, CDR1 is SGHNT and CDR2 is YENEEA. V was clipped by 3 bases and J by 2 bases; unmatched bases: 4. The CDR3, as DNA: TGTGCCAGCAGCTTTGGACAGGATCCCTACAATGAGCAGTTCTTC. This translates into CASSFGQDPYNEQFF.

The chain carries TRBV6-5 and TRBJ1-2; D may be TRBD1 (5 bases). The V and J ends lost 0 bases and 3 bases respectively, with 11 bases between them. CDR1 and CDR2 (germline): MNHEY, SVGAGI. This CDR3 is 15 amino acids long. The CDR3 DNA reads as TGTGCCAGCAGTTACTCTCGGGGGGAGGACTATGGCTACACCTTC. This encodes CASSYSRGEDYGYTF.

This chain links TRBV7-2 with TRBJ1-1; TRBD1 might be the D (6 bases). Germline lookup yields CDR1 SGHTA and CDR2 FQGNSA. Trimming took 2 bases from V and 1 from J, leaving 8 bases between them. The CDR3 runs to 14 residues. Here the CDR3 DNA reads TGTGCCAGCAGCTTATGGGGGCGGAACACTGAAGCTTTCTTT. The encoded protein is CASSLWGRNTEAFF.

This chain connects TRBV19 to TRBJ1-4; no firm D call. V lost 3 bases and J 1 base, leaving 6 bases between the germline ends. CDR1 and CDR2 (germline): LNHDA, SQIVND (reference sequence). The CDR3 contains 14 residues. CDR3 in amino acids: CASSMELTNEKLFF. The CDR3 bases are TGTGCCAGTAGTATGGAGTTAACTAATGAAAAACTGTTTTTT. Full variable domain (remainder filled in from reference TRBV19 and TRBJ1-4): DGGITQSPKYLFRKEGQNVTLSCEQNLNHDAMYWYRQDPGQGLRLIYYSQIVNDFQKGDIAEGYSVSREKKESFPLTVTSAQKNPTAFYLCASSMELTNEKLFFGSGTQLSVL.

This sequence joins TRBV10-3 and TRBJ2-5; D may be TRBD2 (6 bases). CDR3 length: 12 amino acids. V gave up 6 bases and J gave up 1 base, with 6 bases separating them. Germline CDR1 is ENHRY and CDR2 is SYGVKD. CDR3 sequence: CAISGGQETQYF. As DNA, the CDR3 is TGTGCCATCAGCGGGGGCCAAGAGACCCAGTACTTC.

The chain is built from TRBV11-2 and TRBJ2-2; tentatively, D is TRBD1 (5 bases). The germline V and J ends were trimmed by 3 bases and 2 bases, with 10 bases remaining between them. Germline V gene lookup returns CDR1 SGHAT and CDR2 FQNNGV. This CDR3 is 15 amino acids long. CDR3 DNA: TGTGCCAGCAGCTTGAGGACACTTAACACCGGGGAGCTGTTTTTT. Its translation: CASSLRTLNTGELFF.

The CDR3 loop is CASSTGTGEVYEQYF. The CDR3, as DNA: TGTGCCAGCAGTACTGGGACAGGGGAAGTTTACGAGCAGTACTTC. The V gene is TRBV6-5, the J gene TRBJ2-7, with 10 bases lining up with TRBD1. Germline V gene sequence: CDR1 MNHEY, CDR2 SVGAGI. The CDR3 loop spans 15 amino acids. V was clipped by 5 bases and J by 4 bases; unmatched bases: 8.

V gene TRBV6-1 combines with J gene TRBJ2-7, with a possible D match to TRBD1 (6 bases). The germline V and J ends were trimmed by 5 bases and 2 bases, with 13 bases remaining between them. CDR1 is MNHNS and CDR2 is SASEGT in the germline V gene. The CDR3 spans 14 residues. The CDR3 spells CASSSPGQPYEQYF. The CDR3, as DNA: TGTGCCAGCAGTAGTCCGGGACAACCCTACGAGCAGTACTTC.

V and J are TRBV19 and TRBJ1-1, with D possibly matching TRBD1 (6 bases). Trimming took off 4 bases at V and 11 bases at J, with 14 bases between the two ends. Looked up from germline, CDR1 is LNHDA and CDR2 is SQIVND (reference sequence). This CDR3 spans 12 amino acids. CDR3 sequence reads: CASSTPPGAAFF. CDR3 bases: TGTGCCAGTAGTACCCCTCCAGGGGCGGCTTTCTTT.